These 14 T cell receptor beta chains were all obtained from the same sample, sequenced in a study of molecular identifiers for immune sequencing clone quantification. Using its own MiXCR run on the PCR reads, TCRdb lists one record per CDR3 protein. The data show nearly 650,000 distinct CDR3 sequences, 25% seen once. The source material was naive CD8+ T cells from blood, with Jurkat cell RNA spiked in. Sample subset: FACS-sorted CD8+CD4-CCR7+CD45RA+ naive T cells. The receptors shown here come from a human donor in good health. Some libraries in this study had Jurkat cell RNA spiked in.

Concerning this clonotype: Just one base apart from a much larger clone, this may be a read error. CDR3 coding DNA: TGTGCCAGCAGCAGGGACCACACTGAAACTTTCTTT. Protein: CASSRDHTETFF. The chain uses TRBV12-3 or TRBV12-4 and TRBJ1-1; a possible D gene is TRBD1 (5 bases). This CDR3 region has 12 residues.

CDR3 sequence (DNA): TGCGCCAGCAGCTCTGAAGGACAGGGCTCTCCCTACGAGCAGTACTTC. Residues: CASSSEGQGSPYEQYF. The chain is built from TRBV5-1 and TRBJ2-7, with TRBD1 matching over 8 bases. The CDR3 sequence is 16 residues long. Germline trimming cut 3 bases from V and 2 bases from J; bases unmatched to any gene: 10. Germline CDR1 is SGHRS and CDR2 is YFSETQ.

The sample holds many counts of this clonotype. In DNA form, the CDR3 reads TGCGCCAGCAGCTTGGATCCGGGGACGGACTACGAGCAGTACTTC. Protein sequence: CASSLDPGTDYEQYF. J is TRBJ2-7 and V is TRBV5-1, with D perhaps assigned TRBD1 or TRBD2 (5 bases each). CDR3 length: 15 amino acids. CDR1 and CDR2 from the germline V gene are SGHRS and YFSETQ. The V and J ends lost 0 bases and 3 bases respectively, with 13 bases between them.

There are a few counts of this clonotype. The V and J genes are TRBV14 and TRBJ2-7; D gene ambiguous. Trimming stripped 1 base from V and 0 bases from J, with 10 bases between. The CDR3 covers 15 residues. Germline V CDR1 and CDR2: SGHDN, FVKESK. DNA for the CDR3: TGTGCCAGCAGCCAAGGGTCTTACAGCTCCTACGAGCAGTACTTC. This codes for CASSQGSYSSYEQYF.

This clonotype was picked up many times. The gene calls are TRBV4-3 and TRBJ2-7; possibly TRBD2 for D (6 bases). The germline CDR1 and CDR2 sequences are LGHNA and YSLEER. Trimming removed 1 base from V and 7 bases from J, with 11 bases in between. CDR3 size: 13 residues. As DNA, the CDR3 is TGCGCCAGCAGCCAAGGGTCGGGGGAAGAGCAGTACTTC. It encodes CASSQGSGEEQYF.

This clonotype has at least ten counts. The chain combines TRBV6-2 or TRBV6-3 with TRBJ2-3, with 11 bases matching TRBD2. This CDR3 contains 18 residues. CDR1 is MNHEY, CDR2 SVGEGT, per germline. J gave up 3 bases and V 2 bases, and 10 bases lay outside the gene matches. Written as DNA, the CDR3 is TGTGCCAGCAGTTACCCTACTAGCGGGGGATTCCTAACAGATACGCAGTATTTT. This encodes CASSYPTSGGFLTDTQYF.

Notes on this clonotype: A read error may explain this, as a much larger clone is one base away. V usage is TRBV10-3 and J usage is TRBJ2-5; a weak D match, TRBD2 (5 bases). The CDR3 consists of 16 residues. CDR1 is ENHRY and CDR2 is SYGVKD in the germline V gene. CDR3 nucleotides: TGTGCCATCAGTGAGTCGGGAGCGACCGGCCAAGAGCCCCAGTACTTC. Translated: CAISESGATGQEPQYF.

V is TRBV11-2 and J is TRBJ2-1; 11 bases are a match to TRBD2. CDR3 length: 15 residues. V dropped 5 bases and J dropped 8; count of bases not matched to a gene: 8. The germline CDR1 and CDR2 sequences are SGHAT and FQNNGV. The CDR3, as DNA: TGTGCCAGCAGCCATACTAGCGGGAGTTTGGATGAGCAGTTCTTC. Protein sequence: CASSHTSGSLDEQFF.

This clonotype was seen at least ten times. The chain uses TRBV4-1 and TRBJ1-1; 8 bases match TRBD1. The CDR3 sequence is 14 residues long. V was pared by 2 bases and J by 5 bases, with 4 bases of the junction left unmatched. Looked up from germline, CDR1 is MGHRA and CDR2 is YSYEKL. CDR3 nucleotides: TGCGCCAGCAGCCAACCAGGGGGCGAAACTGAAGCTTTCTTT. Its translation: CASSQPGGETEAFF.

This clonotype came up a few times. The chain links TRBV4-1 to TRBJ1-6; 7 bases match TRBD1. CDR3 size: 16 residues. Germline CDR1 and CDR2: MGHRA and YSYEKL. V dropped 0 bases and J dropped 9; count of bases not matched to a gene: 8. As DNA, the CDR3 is TGCGCCAGCAGCCAAGAAGGACAGGACTTTTTTTCACCCCTCCACTTT. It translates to CASSQEGQDFFSPLHF.

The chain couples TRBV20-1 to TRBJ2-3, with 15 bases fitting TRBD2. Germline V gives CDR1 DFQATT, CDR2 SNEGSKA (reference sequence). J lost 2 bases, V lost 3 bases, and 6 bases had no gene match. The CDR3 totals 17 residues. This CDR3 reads CSASGLAGGYNTDTQYF. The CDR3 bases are TGCAGTGCTAGCGGACTAGCGGGGGGGTATAACACAGATACGCAGTATTTT.

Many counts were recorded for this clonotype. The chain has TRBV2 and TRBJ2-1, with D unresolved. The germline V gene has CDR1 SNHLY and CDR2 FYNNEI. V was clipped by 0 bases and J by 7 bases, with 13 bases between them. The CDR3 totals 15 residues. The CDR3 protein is CASSEAPRLPNEQFF. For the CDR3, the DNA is TGTGCCAGCAGTGAAGCGCCCAGGCTACCGAATGAGCAGTTCTTC.

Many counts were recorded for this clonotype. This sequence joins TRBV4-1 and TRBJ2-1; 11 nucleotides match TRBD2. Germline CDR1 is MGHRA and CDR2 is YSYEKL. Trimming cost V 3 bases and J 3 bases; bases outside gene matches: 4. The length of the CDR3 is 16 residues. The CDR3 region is CASSQTSGVSYNEQFF. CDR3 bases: TGCGCCAGCAGCCAGACTAGCGGGGTAAGCTACAATGAGCAGTTCTTC.

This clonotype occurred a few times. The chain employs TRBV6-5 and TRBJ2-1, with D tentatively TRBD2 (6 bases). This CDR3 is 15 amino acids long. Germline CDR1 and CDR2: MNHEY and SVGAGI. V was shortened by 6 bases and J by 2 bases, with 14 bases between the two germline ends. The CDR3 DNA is TGTGCCAGCAGCTCTGGAGGGACGCCCTACAATGAGCAGTTCTTC. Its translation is CASSSGGTPYNEQFF.